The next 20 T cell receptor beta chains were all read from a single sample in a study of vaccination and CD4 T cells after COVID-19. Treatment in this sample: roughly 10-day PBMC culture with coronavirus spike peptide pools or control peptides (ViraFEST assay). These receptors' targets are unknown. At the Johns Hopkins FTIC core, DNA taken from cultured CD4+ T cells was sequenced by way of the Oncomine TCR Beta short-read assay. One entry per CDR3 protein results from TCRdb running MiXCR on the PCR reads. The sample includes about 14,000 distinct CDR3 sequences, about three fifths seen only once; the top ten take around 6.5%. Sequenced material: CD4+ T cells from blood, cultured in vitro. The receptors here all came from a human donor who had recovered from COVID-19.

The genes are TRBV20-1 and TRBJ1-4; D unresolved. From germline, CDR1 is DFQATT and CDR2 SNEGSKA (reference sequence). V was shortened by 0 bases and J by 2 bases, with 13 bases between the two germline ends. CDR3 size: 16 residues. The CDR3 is CSARDPFQGTNEKLFF. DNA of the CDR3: TGCAGTGCTAGAGACCCATTCCAAGGGACTAATGAAAAACTGTTTTTT.

The CDR3, as DNA: TGTGCCAGCAGCCAACAGTGGAGCACCGGGGAGCTGTTTTTT. This gives the protein CASSQQWSTGELFF. The gene calls are TRBV7-2 and TRBJ2-2, with unresolved D. The CDR3 runs 14 residues. Germline values: CDR1 SGHTA, CDR2 FQGNSA. V shed 5 bases and J shed 4 bases, with 11 bases lying between them.

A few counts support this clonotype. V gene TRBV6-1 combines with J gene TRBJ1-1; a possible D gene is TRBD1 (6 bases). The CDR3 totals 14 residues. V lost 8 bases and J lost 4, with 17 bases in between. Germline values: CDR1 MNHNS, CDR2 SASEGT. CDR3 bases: TGTGCCAGCGAAAAAGGGGGAGGGGCCACTGAAGCTTTCTTT. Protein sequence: CASEKGGGATEAFF.

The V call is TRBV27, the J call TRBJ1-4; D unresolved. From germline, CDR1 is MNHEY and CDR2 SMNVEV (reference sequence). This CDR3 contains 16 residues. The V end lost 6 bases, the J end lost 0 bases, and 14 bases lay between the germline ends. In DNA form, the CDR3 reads TGTGCCAGCAGACGGACCGCGGCTACAACTAATGAAAAACTGTTTTTT. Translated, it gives CASRRTAATTNEKLFF.

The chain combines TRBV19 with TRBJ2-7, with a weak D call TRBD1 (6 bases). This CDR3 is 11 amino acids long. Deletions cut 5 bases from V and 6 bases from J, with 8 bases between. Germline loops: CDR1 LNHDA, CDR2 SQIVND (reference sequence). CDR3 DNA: TGTGCCAGTAGTTCAGGGGTCGAGCAGTACTTC. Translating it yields CASSSGVEQYF. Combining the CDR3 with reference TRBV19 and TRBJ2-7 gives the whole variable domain DGGITQSPKYLFRKEGQNVTLSCEQNLNHDAMYWYRQDPGQGLRLIYYSQIVNDFQKGDIAEGYSVSREKKESFPLTVTSAQKNPTAFYLCASSSGVEQYFGPGTRLTVT.

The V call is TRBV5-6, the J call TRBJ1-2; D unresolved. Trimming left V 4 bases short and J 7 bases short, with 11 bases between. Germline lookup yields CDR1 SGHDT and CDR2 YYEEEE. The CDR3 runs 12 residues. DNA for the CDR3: TGTGCCAGCAGCCCCGTGGAGGGTGGCTACACCTTC. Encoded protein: CASSPVEGGYTF.

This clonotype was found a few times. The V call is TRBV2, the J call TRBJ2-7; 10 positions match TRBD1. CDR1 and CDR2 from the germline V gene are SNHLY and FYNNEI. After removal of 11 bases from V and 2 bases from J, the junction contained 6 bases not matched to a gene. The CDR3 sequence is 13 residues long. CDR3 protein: CAVGGQGAYEQYF. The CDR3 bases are TGTGCCGTAGGTGGACAGGGGGCCTACGAGCAGTACTTC.

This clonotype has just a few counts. The CDR3 bases are TGTGCCAGCAGGGCCGGGACAGATCATGGCTACACCTTC. Protein: CASRAGTDHGYTF. This rearrangement joins TRBV6-1 to TRBJ1-2, with 7 bases that match TRBD1. With 6 bases clipped from V and 6 bases from J, the junction kept 7 bases outside the gene matches. The germline V gene encodes CDR1 MNHNS and CDR2 SASEGT. The CDR3 covers 13 residues.

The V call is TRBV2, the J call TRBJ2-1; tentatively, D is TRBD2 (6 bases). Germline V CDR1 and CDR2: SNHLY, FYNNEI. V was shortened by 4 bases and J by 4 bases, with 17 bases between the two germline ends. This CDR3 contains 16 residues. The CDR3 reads CASSGGGSNGYNEQFF. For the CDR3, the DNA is TGTGCCAGCAGTGGTGGGGGGTCGAACGGGTACAATGAGCAGTTCTTC. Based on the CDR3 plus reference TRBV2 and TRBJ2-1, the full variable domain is EPEVTQTPSHQVTQMGQEVILRCVPISNHLYFYWYRQILGQKVEFLVSFYNNEISEKSEIFDDQFSVERPDGSNFTLKIRSTKLEDSAMYFCASSGGGSNGYNEQFFGPGTRLTVL.

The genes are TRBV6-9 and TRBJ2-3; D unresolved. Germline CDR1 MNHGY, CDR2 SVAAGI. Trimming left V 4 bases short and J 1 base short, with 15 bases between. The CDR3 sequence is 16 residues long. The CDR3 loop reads CASSSPPGQGTDTQYF. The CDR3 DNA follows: TGTGCCAGCAGTTCGCCCCCCGGGCAGGGCACAGATACGCAGTATTTT.

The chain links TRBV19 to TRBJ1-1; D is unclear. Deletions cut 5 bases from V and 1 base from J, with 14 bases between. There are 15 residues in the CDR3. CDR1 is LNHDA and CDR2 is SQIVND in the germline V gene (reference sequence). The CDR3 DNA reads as TGTGCCAGTAGTTCCCGCCGACTGGAGAACACTGAAGCTTTCTTT. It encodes CASSSRRLENTEAFF. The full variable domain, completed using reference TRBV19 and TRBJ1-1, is DGGITQSPKYLFRKEGQNVTLSCEQNLNHDAMYWYRQDPGQGLRLIYYSQIVNDFQKGDIAEGYSVSREKKESFPLTVTSAQKNPTAFYLCASSSRRLENTEAFFGQGTRLTVV.

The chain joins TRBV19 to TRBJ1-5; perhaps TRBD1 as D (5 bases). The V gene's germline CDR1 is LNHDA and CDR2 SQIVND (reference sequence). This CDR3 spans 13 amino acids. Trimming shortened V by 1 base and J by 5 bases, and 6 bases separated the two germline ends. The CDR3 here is CASSIGGDQPQHF. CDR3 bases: TGTGCCAGTAGTATAGGGGGGGATCAGCCCCAGCATTTT.

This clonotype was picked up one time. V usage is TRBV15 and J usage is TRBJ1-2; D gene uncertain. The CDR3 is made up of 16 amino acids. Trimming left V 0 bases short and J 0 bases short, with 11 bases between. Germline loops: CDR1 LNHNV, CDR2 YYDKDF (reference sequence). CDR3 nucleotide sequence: TGTGCCACCAGCAGAGATAGAGACCTTTCTAACTATGGCTACACCTTC. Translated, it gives CATSRDRDLSNYGYTF.

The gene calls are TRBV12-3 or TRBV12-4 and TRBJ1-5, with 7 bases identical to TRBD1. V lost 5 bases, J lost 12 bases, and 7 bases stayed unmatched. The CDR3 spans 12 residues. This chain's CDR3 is CASSPGQTHQHF. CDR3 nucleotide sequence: TGTGCCAGCAGTCCGGGACAGACGCACCAGCATTTT.

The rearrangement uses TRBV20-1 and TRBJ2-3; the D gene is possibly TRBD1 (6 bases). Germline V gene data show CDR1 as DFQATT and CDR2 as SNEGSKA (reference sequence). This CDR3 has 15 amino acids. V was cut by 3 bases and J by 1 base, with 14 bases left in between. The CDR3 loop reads CSASLRTARTDTQYF. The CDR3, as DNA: TGCAGTGCTAGCCTCAGGACAGCCCGCACAGATACGCAGTATTTT.

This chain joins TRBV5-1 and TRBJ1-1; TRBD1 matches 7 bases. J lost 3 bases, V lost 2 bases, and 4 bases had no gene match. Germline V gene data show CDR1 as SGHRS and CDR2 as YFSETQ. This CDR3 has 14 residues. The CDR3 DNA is TGCGCCAGCAGCTTACAGGGGAGTGACACTGAAGCTTTCTTT. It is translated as CASSLQGSDTEAFF.

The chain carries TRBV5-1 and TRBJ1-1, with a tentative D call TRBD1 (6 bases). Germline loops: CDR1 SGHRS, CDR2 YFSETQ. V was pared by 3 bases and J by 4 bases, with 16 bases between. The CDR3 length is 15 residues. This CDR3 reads CASSSVGGRATEAFF. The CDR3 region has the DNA TGCGCCAGCAGCTCTGTAGGGGGACGGGCCACTGAAGCTTTCTTT.

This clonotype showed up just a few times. Written as DNA, the CDR3 is TGCAGTGCCCCCACTAGCGGGGACTACAATGAGCAGTTCTTC. It codes for CSAPTSGDYNEQFF. V and J are TRBV20-1 and TRBJ2-1; TRBD2 matches 10 bases. The CDR3 has 14 residues. The V and J ends lost 6 bases and 3 bases, in that order; junction bases with no gene match: 5. The germline CDR1 and CDR2 sequences are DFQATT and SNEGSKA (reference sequence).

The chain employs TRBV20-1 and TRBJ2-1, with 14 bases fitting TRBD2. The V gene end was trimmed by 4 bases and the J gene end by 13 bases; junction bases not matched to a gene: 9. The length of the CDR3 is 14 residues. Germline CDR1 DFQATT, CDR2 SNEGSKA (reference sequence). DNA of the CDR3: TGCAGTGCTACGGGGACTAGCGGGAGCACGGATCAGTTCTTC. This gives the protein CSATGTSGSTDQFF.

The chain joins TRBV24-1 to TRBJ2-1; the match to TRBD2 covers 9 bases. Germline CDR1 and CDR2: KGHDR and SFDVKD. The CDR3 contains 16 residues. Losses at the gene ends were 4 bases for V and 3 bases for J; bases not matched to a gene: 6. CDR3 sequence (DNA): TGTGCCACCAGTGACAGTAGCGGGAGTCGCTACAATGAGCAGTTCTTC. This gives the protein CATSDSSGSRYNEQFF.